The rows below give T cell receptor beta chains drawn from one sample of a study of cytomegalovirus exposure and HLA in healthy donors. Here immunoSEQ multiplex PCR was the method, and the copy in TCRdb shows in-frame clones only, minus some. This sample has about 99,000 clones; roughly 79% occur once, and the top ten carry 5.8%. Sequenced: PBMCs. These TCRs come from a man aged 55 to 70 in good health and CMV-seropositive. CDR3s include the opening cysteine and the closing phenylalanine or tryptophan. D genes are given only for firm matches. The size entry is marked missing in some rows and otherwise reads once, few, many or a size class.

>TRBD2|TRBJ2-5|NA|TRBV7-9
CASSVSGGQETQYF
TGTGCCAGCAGCGTTAGCGGGGGCCAAGAGACCCAGTACTTC
>TRBD1|TRBJ1-1|NA|TRBV7-8
CASSSGQPNTEAFF
TGTGCCAGCAGCTCGGGACAGCCTAACACTGAAGCTTTCTTT
>NA|TRBJ1-5|NA|TRBV5-8
CASSLIADYSNQPQHF
TGTGCCAGCAGCTTGATTGCGGATTATAGCAATCAGCCCCAGCATTTT
>NA|TRBJ1-2|NA|TRBV19
CASSDFITGTYGYTF
TGTGCCAGTAGTGACTTTATCACAGGGACCTATGGCTACACCTTC
>TRBD1|TRBJ1-2|NA|TRBV28
CASSFGTGLNGYTF
TGTGCCAGCAGTTTTGGGACAGGGTTAAATGGCTACACCTTC
>NA|TRBJ2-3|once|TRBV13
CASSPGTSRGTDTQYF
TGTGCCAGCAGCCCAGGGACTTCCCGGGGGACAGATACGCAGTATTTT
>TRBD1|TRBJ2-7|NA|TRBV5-1
CASSPGQGLAEQYF
TGCGCCAGCAGCCCGGGACAGGGTCTCGCCGAGCAGTACTTC
>TRBD1|TRBJ1-2|NA|TRBV11-1
CASSPTDRGRGGYTF
TGTGCCAGCAGCCCTACCGACAGGGGGCGCGGTGGCTACACCTTC
>TRBD1|TRBJ1-1|NA|TRBV9
CASSALGGTGETEAFF
TGTGCCAGCAGCGCCTTGGGGGGGACAGGGGAAACTGAAGCTTTCTTT
>NA|TRBJ2-1|few|TRBV4-3
CASSQDSSAIVNEQFF
TGCGCCAGCAGCCAAGATTCGTCAGCGATTGTCAATGAGCAGTTCTTC
>TRBD1|TRBJ2-7|NA|TRBV19
CASSSGTGSSYEQYF
TGTGCCAGTAGTTCCGGGACAGGGAGCTCCTACGAGCAGTACTTC
>TRBD1|TRBJ1-5|NA|TRBV15
CATSRDRGTNQPQHF
TGTGCCACCAGCAGGGACAGGGGGACGAATCAGCCCCAGCATTTT